This T cell receptor beta chain was sequenced in a study of blood T cell repertoires in COVID-19. Study processing details: The authors estimated nucleated cell counts from reference gene primer amplification. TCRdb's copy holds only in-frame clones and misses some; the assay was immunoSEQ multiplex PCR. Clone size and the V and J calls come from that table; the DNA yielded D and trimming. The data contain about 430,000 clones, roughly nine tenths of them singletons. The length of the CDR3 is 14 residues. The ends were cut back, 2 bases at V and 1 base at J, with 9 bases in the middle. Germline V gives CDR1 GTSNPN, CDR2 SVGIG (reference sequence). Recruitment covered about two dozen US areas and drew participants whose ages spanned roughly 18 to 100 years. Donors of Cohort 3 who recovered were those that had two negative PCRs, clearance, or symptom resolution. This clone was seen a handful of times.

The rearrangement uses TRBV30 and TRBJ1-5; possibly TRBD1 for D (5 bases). The origin of this receptor is a young man who had recovered from COVID-19. Sequenced material: PBMCs or T cells enriched from blood (not recorded which). The CDR3 DNA reads as TGTGCCTGGAGTCCCGACAGCAGCAATCAGCCCCAGCATTTT. Translated: CAWSPDSSNQPQHF. The full variable domain, in which reference TRBV30 and TRBJ1-5 provide the parts outside the CDR3, is SQTIHQWPATLVQPVGSPLSLECTVEGTSNPNLYWYRQAAGRGLQLLFYSVGIGQISSEVPQNLSASRPQDRQFILSSKKLLLSDSGFYLCAWSPDSSNQPQHFGDGTRLSIL.